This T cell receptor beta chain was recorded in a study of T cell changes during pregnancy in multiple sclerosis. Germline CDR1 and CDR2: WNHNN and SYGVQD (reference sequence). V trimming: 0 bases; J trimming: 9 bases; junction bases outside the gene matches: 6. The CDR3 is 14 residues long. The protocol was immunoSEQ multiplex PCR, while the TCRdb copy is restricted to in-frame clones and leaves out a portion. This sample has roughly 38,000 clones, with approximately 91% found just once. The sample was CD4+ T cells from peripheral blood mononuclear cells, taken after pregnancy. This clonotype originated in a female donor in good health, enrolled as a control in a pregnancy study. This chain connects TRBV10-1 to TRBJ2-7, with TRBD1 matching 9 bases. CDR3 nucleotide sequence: TGCGCCAGCAGTGAGTCCGGGACAGGGACTGGGCAGTACTTC. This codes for CASSESGTGTGQYF.